This T cell receptor beta chain was observed in a study of blood T cell repertoires in COVID-19. Study context: COVID-19 samples from acute and convalescent phases originated in the United States, Italy and Spain. T cells, B-cell-depleted T cells, or PBMCs supplied cDNA or gDNA.

Authors' processing steps: Counts of nucleated cells, estimated from reference gene primer amplification, were obtained. TCRdb's table, derived via immunoSEQ multiplex PCR, lists solely in-frame clones and lacks some. V, J and clone size reflect that table, while D and trimming were determined from the DNA. The table lists 350,000 to 400,000 clones, around 91% of them singletons. This receptor was taken from a man younger than 35 with active or convalescent COVID-19. Material: peripheral blood.

The CDR3 loop reads CAISESLQAKQYF. CDR3 sequence (DNA): TGTGCCATCAGTGAGTCGCTGCAGGCAAAGCAGTACTTC. The chain links TRBV10-3 to TRBJ2-7, with D uncertain. The germline CDR1 and CDR2 sequences are ENHRY and SYGVKD. V was trimmed by 0 bases and J by 8 bases, leaving 11 bases between them. The CDR3 covers 13 residues.